The clone carrying this T cell receptor (beta chain) was counted only a few times. The target antigen is unknown. This specimen belongs to a study of T cells in Graves' hyperthyroidism and ophthalmopathy. Across the whole study: Pretreatment peripheral blood was obtained at initial diagnosis.

Overall study findings and caveats: From stable hyperthyroidism, ophthalmopathy was separated by a 13 V-J model. Ophthalmopathy, as predicted by the model, came a median roughly 6.8 months after the prediction.

Amplified TCR beta CDR3 regions derived from RNA transcripts. The HTBI primer set served for first-round RT-PCR of the TCR CDR3. TCRdb redid the calling of the multiplex PCR reads with MiXCR, one entry per CDR3 protein. The sample includes 410,000 or so distinct CDR3 sequences, roughly 14% of them seen just once. The CDR3 consists of 11 residues. Per the germline V gene, CDR1 is SQVTM and CDR2 is ANQGSEA. V lost 1 base and J 7 bases, leaving 8 bases between the germline ends. The V call is TRBV29-1, the J call TRBJ2-7, with no clear D. This TCR was recovered from a man aged 18 to 30 with Graves' ophthalmopathy. The specimen sequenced was blood. The CDR3 region has the DNA TGCAGCGTTGAAGGACAAGGGGAGCAGTACTTC. Translated, it gives CSVEGQGEQYF.